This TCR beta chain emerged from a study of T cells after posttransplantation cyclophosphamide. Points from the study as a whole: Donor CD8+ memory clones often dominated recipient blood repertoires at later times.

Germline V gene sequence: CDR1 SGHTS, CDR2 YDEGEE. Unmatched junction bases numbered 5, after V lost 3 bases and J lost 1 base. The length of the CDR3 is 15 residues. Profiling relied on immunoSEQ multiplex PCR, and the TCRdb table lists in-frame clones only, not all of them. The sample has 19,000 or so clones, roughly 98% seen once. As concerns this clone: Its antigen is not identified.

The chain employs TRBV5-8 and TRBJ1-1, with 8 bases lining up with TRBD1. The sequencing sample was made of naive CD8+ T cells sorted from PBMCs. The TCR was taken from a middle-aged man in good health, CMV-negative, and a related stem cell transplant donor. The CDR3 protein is CASSWGTGENTEAFF. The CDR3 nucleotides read TGTGCCAGCAGCTGGGGGACAGGCGAGAACACTGAAGCTTTCTTT. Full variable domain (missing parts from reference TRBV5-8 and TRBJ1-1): EAGVTQSPTHLIKTRGQQATLRCSPISGHTSVYWYQQALGLGLQFLLWYDEGEERNRGNFPPRFSGRQFPNYSSELNVNALELEDSALYLCASSWGTGENTEAFFGQGTRLTVV.